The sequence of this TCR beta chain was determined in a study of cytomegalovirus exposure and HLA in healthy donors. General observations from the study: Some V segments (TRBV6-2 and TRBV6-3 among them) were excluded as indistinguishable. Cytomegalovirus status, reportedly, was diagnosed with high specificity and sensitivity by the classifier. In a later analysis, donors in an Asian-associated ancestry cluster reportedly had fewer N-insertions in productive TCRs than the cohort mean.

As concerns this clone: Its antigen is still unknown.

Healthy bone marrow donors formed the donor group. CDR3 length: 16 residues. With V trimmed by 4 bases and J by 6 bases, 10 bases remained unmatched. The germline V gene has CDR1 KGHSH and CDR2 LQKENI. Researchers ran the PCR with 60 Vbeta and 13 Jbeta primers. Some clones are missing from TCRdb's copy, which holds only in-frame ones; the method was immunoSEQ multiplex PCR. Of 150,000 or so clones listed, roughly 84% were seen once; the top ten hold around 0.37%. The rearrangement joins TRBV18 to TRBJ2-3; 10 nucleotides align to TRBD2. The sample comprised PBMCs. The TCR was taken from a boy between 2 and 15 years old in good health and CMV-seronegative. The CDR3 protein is CASSLASGRKSDTQYF. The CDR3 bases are TGTGCCAGCTCACTAGCTAGCGGGAGAAAGTCGGATACGCAGTATTTT.